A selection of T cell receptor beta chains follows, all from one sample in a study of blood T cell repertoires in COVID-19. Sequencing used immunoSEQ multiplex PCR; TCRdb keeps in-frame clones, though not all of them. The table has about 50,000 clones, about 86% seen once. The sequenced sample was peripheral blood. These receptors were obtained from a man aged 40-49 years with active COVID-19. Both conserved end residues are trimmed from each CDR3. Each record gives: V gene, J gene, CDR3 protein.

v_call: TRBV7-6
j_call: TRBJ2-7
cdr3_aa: ASGRREASYEQY

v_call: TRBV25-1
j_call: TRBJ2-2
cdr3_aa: ASSGTQDTGELF

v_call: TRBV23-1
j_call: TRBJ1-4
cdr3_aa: ASSQWPENEKLF

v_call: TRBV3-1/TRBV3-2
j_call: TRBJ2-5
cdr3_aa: ASSPQAAQETQY

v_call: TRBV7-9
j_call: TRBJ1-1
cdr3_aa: ASKPSTGGLGTEAF

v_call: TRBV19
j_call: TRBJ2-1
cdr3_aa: ASSGTSGTEQF

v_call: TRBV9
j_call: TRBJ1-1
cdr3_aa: ASSTDRKGTEAF

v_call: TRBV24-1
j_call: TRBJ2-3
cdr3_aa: AALGDYTDTQY

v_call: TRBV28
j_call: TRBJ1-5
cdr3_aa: ASSLSGIWPQH

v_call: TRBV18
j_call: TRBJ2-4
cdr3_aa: ASSLGVTKNIQY

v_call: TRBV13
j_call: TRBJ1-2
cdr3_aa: ASSWGQTNYGYT

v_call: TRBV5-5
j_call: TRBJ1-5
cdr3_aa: ASRVGQGGNQPQH

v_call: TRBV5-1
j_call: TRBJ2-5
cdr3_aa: ASSYRPGQGEGARETQY

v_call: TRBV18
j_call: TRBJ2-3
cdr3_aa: ASSPGLAGAADTQY

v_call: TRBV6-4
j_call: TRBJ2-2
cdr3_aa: ASSELAGGGAGELF

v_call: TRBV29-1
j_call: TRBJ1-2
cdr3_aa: SVEGHTANYGYT

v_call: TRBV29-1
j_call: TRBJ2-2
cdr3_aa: SVSQGANTGELF

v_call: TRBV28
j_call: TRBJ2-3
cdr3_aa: ASSLTFSTDTQY

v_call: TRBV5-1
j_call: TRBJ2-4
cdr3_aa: ASSPDDGRGDIQY